The source of this T cell receptor (beta chain) is a study of T-cell reconstitution after alpha-beta-depleted transplantation in children. General study points: T cells produced anew were the main source of T-cell counts and diversity one year after transplant. By about two months after transplant, alpha-beta T cells reportedly arose from several hundred graft clones that had expanded. Surviving recipient T cells and thymic progenitors produced the high day-60 TCRbeta diversity seen in some patients.

Germline lookup yields CDR1 MGHRA and CDR2 YSYEKL. The CDR3 has 16 amino acids. The trim removed 4 bases at V and 4 bases at J, leaving 9 bases unmatched. This clonotype has just a few counts. Its antigen is not known. Unique molecular identifiers were incorporated during preparation of the TCRbeta library. From the PCR reads, TCRdb called clonotypes with MiXCR, one entry per CDR3 protein. The sample shows hundreds of thousands of distinct CDR3 sequences, over 10% of them seen only once. J is TRBJ2-7 and V is TRBV4-1; TRBD2 matches at 11 bases. The sample consisted of PBMCs, taken before TCRalphabeta/CD19-depleted stem cell transplant. The source of this sequence is a girl aged 2-10 years with congenital amegakaryocytic thrombocytopenia, due to receive a stem cell transplant. CDR3 DNA sequence: TGCGCCAGCAGCCTGCGTACTAGCGGGAGTACTTACGAGCAGTACTTC. Translation: CASSLRTSGSTYEQYF.